This section outlines one T cell receptor beta chain sequence together with its context. Trimming shortened V by 8 bases and J by 3 bases, and 17 bases separated the two germline ends. In germline, CDR1 is KGHSH, CDR2 LQKENI. The CDR3 consists of 15 residues. This sample is drawn from a study of blood T cell repertoires in COVID-19. About the study: Sites across the United States, Italy and Spain contributed samples from acute and convalescent COVID-19. Nucleic acid was either cDNA or gDNA, and it came from T cells, B-cell-depleted T cells, or PBMCs.

Original data processing: Cell counts per sample came from amplifying reference gene primers. The protocol was immunoSEQ multiplex PCR, while the TCRdb copy is restricted to in-frame clones and leaves out a portion. D and trimming were read from the DNA, whereas the V and J calls and clone size are those reported in that table. Of under 40,000 clones listed, around 85% are singletons. Input material: peripheral blood. The clonotype originates from a woman over 75 with active or convalescent COVID-19. V is TRBV18 and J is TRBJ2-1, with TRBD2 as a possible D gene (5 bases). The CDR3 nucleotides are TGTGCCAGCAGAATGGACTTAGCTAGCTACAATGAGCAGTTCTTC. Translating gives CASRMDLASYNEQFF. The full variable domain, its missing parts supplied by reference TRBV18 and TRBJ2-1, is NAGVMQNPRHLVRRRGQEARLRCSPMKGHSHVYWYRQLPEEGLKFMVYLQKENIIDESGMPKERFSAEFPKEGPSILRIQQVVRGDSAAYFCASRMDLASYNEQFFGPGTRLTVL.